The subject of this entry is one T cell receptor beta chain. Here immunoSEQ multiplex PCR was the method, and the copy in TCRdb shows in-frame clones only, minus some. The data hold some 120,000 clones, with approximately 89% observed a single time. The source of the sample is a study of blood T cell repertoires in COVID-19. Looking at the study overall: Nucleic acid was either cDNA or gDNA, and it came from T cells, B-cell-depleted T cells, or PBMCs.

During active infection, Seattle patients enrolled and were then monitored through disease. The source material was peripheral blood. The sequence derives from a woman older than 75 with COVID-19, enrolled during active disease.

Here the CDR3 reads CASSQDIGGLSYTF. CDR3 DNA sequence: TGCGCCAGCAGCCAAGATATTGGAGGTTTGAGCTACACCTTC. The chain uses TRBV4-1 and TRBJ1-2; D uncertain. The ends were cut back, 0 bases at V and 9 bases at J, with 14 bases in the middle. The germline gives CDR1 MGHRA, CDR2 YSYEKL. This CDR3 is 14 amino acids long.